This T cell receptor (beta chain) was documented in a study of shared clonotypes between healthy human individuals. Germline CDR1 and CDR2: SEHNR and FQNEAQ (reference sequence). The CDR3 is 16 residues long. Trimming cost V 7 bases and J 4 bases, with 23 bases left between them. The study ran the assay at deep level. TCRdb's copy holds only in-frame clones and misses some; the assay was immunoSEQ multiplex PCR. The top ten hold 24% of the sample, which has about 680,000 clones, about 92% seen once. CD8 cells classed as naive were CD45RO-negative and positively selected for CCR7, excluding terminally differentiated effector memory CD45RA+ cells.

Specimen: naive CD8+ T cells sorted from blood. The clonotype was recovered from a man younger than 45 in good health. This chain uses TRBV7-9 with TRBJ2-7; weak D call: TRBD2 (7 bases). The CDR3 DNA is TGTGCCAGCAAAGGGGTGGGGGCTAGCGGAGAGTACGAGCAGTACTTC. Translating gives CASKGVGASGEYEQYF.